One TCR beta chain is described in this entry. Its target antigen remains unknown. It has no much larger one-base neighbor in the sample; base qualities were not kept. Sample time point, as interpreted from the label and publication: 100 days after allo-HCT. Blood samples were obtained from recipients approximately 28 days before transplant and at days 30, 100 and 180 after transplant. Using Nuclei Lysis Solution, genomic DNA was extracted from unfractionated peripheral blood mononuclear cells that were either fresh or cryopreserved. This entry is derived from a study of T cell clonotyping in hematopoietic cell transplantation (dated by TCRdb to the early 2020s). Regarding the complete study: A total of some 130 blood samples were gathered in the study from around 40 consecutive transplant recipients along with their related donors. Patient recruitment ran from 2015 to early 2017, and follow-up continued until September 2020 or death. On the study overall, not on this receptor specifically: Inverse Simpson Index values from donors and from recipients before transplant predicted broader TCR repertoire diversity after transplant. Just a small fraction of recipient repertoires overlapped with donor repertoires, and more than 95% appeared de novo at the given depth. The sample size was limited and the cells went unsorted, which meant the CD4 and CD8 repertoire contributions could not be told apart. Recipient TCR diversity fell after transplant, with pathologically expanded clonotypes rising progressively from day 30 to day 180.

The CDR3 spans 14 residues, from the cysteine through the phenylalanine. The read is trimmed to its CDR3 DNA, 42 bases read in frame from base 1. Trimming at the junction amounts to 0 bases on V and 13 bases on J, and the germline ends lie 16 bases apart. Taken from the germline V gene, the CDR1 and CDR2 loops are SGHDT and YYEEEE. The immunoSEQ assay, a bias-controlled multiplex PCR with V- and J-specific primers, was used to amplify TCR beta CDR3 regions from genomic DNA. In a second PCR step, a proprietary barcode and Illumina adapter sequences were attached to the CDR3 amplicons. CDR3 libraries were sequenced on an Illumina MiSeq instrument. In the authors' own workflow: Export and quality control were done with immunoSEQ Analyzer 3.0, while downstream analyses used R Bioconductor and Immunarch. Only productive rearrangements in the normalized downsampled data set went into calculating the repertoire metrics. Clonotypes larger than 5 templates in the normalized cohort were defined as pathologically expanded. The Inverse Simpson Index was used to measure repertoire diversity. CMV-specificity analyses were carried out on the non-normalized data set to capture all clonotypes. The clones in this table, taken by TCRdb from immuneACCESS, are in-frame only. Not every clone is retained; where verified, under half of the shortfall comes from an unresolved V gene, and the cause of the rest is unknown. From that table come the V and J calls and clone size; the DNA was used to work out D and trimming. For this sample there are roughly 4,600 clones; 96% appear just once. Clones ranked in the top ten supply just over 2.5% of the sample.

The clonotype comes from a male patient between 35 and 55 years old who had an allogeneic stem cell transplant from a related donor, so the T cells may come from the graft donor. Some clones in this sample may be carry-over from other donors' samples. The rearrangement joined TRBV5-6 to TRBJ1-4; matching of 5 bases hints at TRBD1 as the D gene. The sequenced sample was PBMCs, obtained 100 days after allogeneic stem cell transplant. The CDR3 corresponds to CASSLGQPGVGLFF. The nucleotide sequence is TGTGCCAGCAGCTTGGGACAGCCAGGCGTCGGACTGTTTTTT.